The 22 T cell receptor beta chains below come from one sample, sequenced in a study of a mutant IDH1 vaccine in newly diagnosed glioma. Described time point: week 11, during vaccination. Topical imiquimod accompanied each vaccine dose, which consisted of 300 ug of mutant IDH1 20-mer peptide. The table came from immunoSEQ multiplex PCR; TCRdb's copy has only in-frame clones and leaves some out. The data contain fewer than 45,000 clones, about four fifths of them singletons. For these receptors, no antigen is known. The input for sequencing was PBMCs, taken from a glioma patient whose treatment included an IDH1 peptide vaccine. These receptors all come from a man aged 40-55 years with glioma.

V gene TRBV11-2 combines with J gene TRBJ1-1, with D unresolved. The germline gives CDR1 SGHAT, CDR2 FQNNGV. There are 13 residues in the CDR3. Trimming took 6 bases from V and 11 from J, leaving 19 bases between them. CDR3 DNA sequence: TGTGCCAGCAGGCCTTCTGGGTTCTTTGGGGCTTTCTTT. Encoded protein: CASRPSGFFGAFF.

The J gene is TRBJ2-7, the V gene TRBV25-1; 8 positions agree with TRBD2. The germline V gene has CDR1 MGHDK and CDR2 SYGVNS. The CDR3 length is 18 residues. Trimming at V came to 1 base and at J to 0 bases, leaving 11 bases not matched to a gene. CDR3 protein: CASSESTPGLVDSYEQYF. CDR3 in DNA: TGTGCCAGCAGTGAATCCACCCCGGGACTAGTCGACTCCTACGAGCAGTACTTC.

The V and J genes are TRBV4-1 and TRBJ2-7, with a possible D match to TRBD2 (6 bases). This CDR3 is built from 13 residues. The V gene's germline CDR1 is MGHRA and CDR2 YSYEKL. The ends were cut back, 1 base at V and 5 bases at J, with 9 bases in the middle. The CDR3 bases are TGCGCCAGCAGCCAAGTGCTAGCGCACGAGCAGTACTTC. Residues: CASSQVLAHEQYF.

The chain is built from TRBV7-2 and TRBJ2-3; D might be TRBD1 (6 bases). V was pared by 6 bases and J by 3 bases, with 13 bases between. CDR3 size: 14 residues. The germline CDR1 and CDR2 sequences are SGHTA and FQGNSA. The CDR3 bases are TGTGCCAGCAGGGTGAGGGGGAGTACAGATACGCAGTATTTT. Its translation is CASRVRGSTDTQYF.

J is TRBJ2-7 and V is TRBV5-1; 8 bases are shared with TRBD1. The CDR3 runs to 15 residues. V gave up 5 bases and J gave up 2 bases; unmatched junction bases: 9. Germline CDR1 and CDR2: SGHRS and YFSETQ. Here the CDR3 DNA reads TGCGCCAGCAGACCGAGGACAGGGCCAACCTACGAGCAGTACTTC. Translation gives CASRPRTGPTYEQYF.

The chain couples TRBV25-1 to TRBJ2-4; a weak D match, TRBD2 (5 bases). The CDR3 spans 16 residues. Trimming cost V 3 bases and J 5 bases, with 17 bases left between them. Germline assignment: CDR1 MGHDK and CDR2 SYGVNS. The chain's CDR3 is CASSDPATSGENIQYF. CDR3 bases: TGTGCCAGCAGTGACCCTGCTACTAGTGGGGAAAACATTCAGTACTTC.

This chain links TRBV6-6 with TRBJ1-1; 7 nucleotides match TRBD1. The CDR3 totals 16 residues. CDR1 MNHNY and CDR2 SVGAGI come from the germline V gene (reference sequence). Trimming took 6 bases from V and 4 from J; bases not matched to a gene: 14. CDR3 sequence reads: CASRPTGPNVGTEAFF. CDR3 DNA sequence: TGTGCCAGCAGACCGACAGGGCCTAATGTCGGCACTGAAGCTTTCTTT.

The chain uses TRBV19 and TRBJ1-2; TRBD1 matches at 7 bases. CDR3 size: 13 residues. Unmatched junction bases numbered 1, after V lost 2 bases and J lost 4 bases. In germline, CDR1 is LNHDA, CDR2 SQIVND (reference sequence). In DNA, the CDR3 is TGTGCCAGTAGTATACAGGGGGGCTATGGCTACACCTTC. Its protein is CASSIQGGYGYTF.

This rearrangement joins TRBV11-2 to TRBJ2-5; D ambiguous. CDR1 SGHAT and CDR2 FQNNGV come from the germline V gene. Trimming stripped 2 bases from V and 5 bases from J, with 9 bases between. CDR3 length: 13 residues. CDR3 sequence reads: CASSLIALETQYF. The CDR3 nucleotides read TGTGCCAGCAGCTTAATCGCACTGGAGACCCAGTACTTC.

This clone turned up a few times. The chain recombines TRBV7-2 with TRBJ2-7; tentative D call: TRBD2 (5 bases). The CDR3 covers 15 residues. V was trimmed by 1 base and J by 7 bases, leaving 17 bases between them. In germline, CDR1 is SGHTA, CDR2 FQGNSA. CDR3 in DNA: TGTGCCAGCAGCTTAGACCGAGCCGCCTCGGGGGAGCAGTACTTC. Translation gives CASSLDRAASGEQYF.

This clone has a handful of counts. This chain connects TRBV5-1 to TRBJ2-7, with a possible D match to TRBD1 (8 bases). The CDR3 is 18 residues long. The ends were cut back, 4 bases at V and 0 bases at J, with 23 bases in the middle. Germline V lookup: CDR1 SGHRS, CDR2 YFSETQ. CDR3 bases: TGCGCCAGCAGCCCGTCCCGGACAGGGAGGGATGGCTCCTACGAGCAGTACTTC. This gives the protein CASSPSRTGRDGSYEQYF. Variable domain in full (rest from reference TRBV5-1 and TRBJ2-7): KAGVTQTPRYLIKTRGQQVTLSCSPISGHRSVSWYQQTPGQGLQFLFEYFSETQRNKGNFPGRFSGRQFSNSRSEMNVSTLELGDSALYLCASSPSRTGRDGSYEQYFGPGTRLTVT.

CDR3 nucleotide sequence: TGCGCCAGCAGCCCCGGGACAACCACTACTAGGGACCGCGGGGAGCAGTACTTC. Translated, it gives CASSPGTTTTRDRGEQYF. This chain joins TRBV5-1 and TRBJ2-7; the D gene is possibly TRBD1 (6 bases). Germline V gives CDR1 SGHRS, CDR2 YFSETQ. The V end was cut by 4 bases, the J end by 7 bases, with 30 bases between. This CDR3 is 18 amino acids long.

The rearrangement uses TRBV7-9 and TRBJ2-7, with D tentatively TRBD1 (6 bases). V was pared by 4 bases and J by 4 bases, with 14 bases between. Germline V gives CDR1 SEHNR, CDR2 FQNEAQ (reference sequence). The CDR3 runs to 14 residues. The CDR3 loop reads CASSSRDTPYEQYF. The CDR3 DNA sequence: TGTGCCAGCAGCTCCCGGGACACCCCTTACGAGCAGTACTTC.

The chain has TRBV6-5 and TRBJ2-5; tentatively, D is TRBD1 (5 bases). Trimming took 8 bases from V and 1 from J, leaving 11 bases between them. Germline V gene sequence: CDR1 MNHEY, CDR2 SVGAGI. The length of the CDR3 is 13 residues. The CDR3 DNA follows: TGTGCCAGCTTGAAAAGGGGCCAAGAGACCCAGTACTTC. Amino acid sequence: CASLKRGQETQYF.

The V call is TRBV6-5, the J call TRBJ1-1; 7 bases line up with TRBD1. The V segment lost 0 bases and the J segment 3 bases; nucleotides outside the gene matches: 1. From germline, CDR1 is MNHEY and CDR2 SVGAGI. The CDR3 is made up of 14 amino acids. The CDR3 spells CASSYSTGDTEAFF. For the CDR3, the DNA is TGTGCCAGCAGTTACTCAACAGGGGACACTGAAGCTTTCTTT.

The genes are TRBV7-2 and TRBJ1-1; D is unresolved. Germline CDR1 is SGHTA and CDR2 is FQGNSA. This CDR3 is 13 amino acids long. Trimming left V 3 bases short and J 11 bases short, with 16 bases between. The DNA for the CDR3 is TGTGCCAGCAGCTTCCCCCCGGCGTCGAACGCTTTCTTT. The encoded protein is CASSFPPASNAFF.

This chain uses TRBV7-9 with TRBJ2-5; D unclear. The CDR3 is 16 residues long. Germline CDR1 reads SEHNR; CDR2 reads FQNEAQ (reference sequence). Trimming took 6 bases from V and 5 from J, leaving 22 bases between them. CDR3 amino acids: CASSRPVPRVRETQYF. The CDR3 region has the DNA TGTGCCAGCAGTCGCCCCGTTCCTCGAGTCCGGGAGACCCAGTACTTC.

CDR3 region: CASSFGQVGTGELFF. In DNA, the CDR3 is TGTGCCAGCAGCTTCGGACAGGTTGGGACCGGGGAGCTGTTTTTT. This chain uses TRBV6-6 with TRBJ2-2; 7 bases fit TRBD1. Germline CDR1 MNHNY, CDR2 SVGAGI (reference sequence). The CDR3 runs to 15 residues. The V segment lost 6 bases and the J segment 5 bases; nucleotides outside the gene matches: 9.

V usage is TRBV25-1 and J usage is TRBJ2-5; D gene ambiguous. The last part of the DNA fits TRBJ2-7 better; the J call may be wrong. Germline CDR1 MGHDK, CDR2 SYGVNS. The CDR3 runs 13 residues. In DNA, the CDR3 is TGTGCCAGCAGTGAATTTAGCCTCTACGAGCAGTACTTC. Its translation: CASSEFSLYEQYF.

This clone was observed a few times. The chain couples TRBV19 to TRBJ2-3; 8 nucleotides agree with TRBD2. Trimming removed 5 bases from V and 9 bases from J; junction bases left unmatched: 10. Germline CDR1 LNHDA, CDR2 SQIVND (reference sequence). The length of the CDR3 is 14 residues. The CDR3 protein is CASSGGGAGGTQYF. Here the CDR3 DNA reads TGTGCCAGTAGTGGGGGGGGCGCGGGAGGCACGCAGTATTTT.

The chain carries TRBV7-2 and TRBJ2-1; D is undetermined. In germline, CDR1 is SGHTA, CDR2 FQGNSA. Trimming cost V 3 bases and J 0 bases, with 9 bases left between them. The CDR3 has 15 amino acids. CDR3 residues: CASSLPPPSYNEQFF. CDR3 sequence (DNA): TGTGCCAGCAGCTTGCCCCCTCCCTCCTACAATGAGCAGTTCTTC.

The V and J genes are TRBV2 and TRBJ1-5; D perhaps matches TRBD1 (5 bases). V shed 5 bases and J shed 1 base, with 9 bases lying between them. The CDR3 runs 14 residues. Germline lookup yields CDR1 SNHLY and CDR2 FYNNEI. Here the CDR3 reads CASSKDSSNQPQHF. CDR3 coding DNA: TGTGCCAGCAGTAAAGACAGCAGCAATCAGCCCCAGCATTTT.